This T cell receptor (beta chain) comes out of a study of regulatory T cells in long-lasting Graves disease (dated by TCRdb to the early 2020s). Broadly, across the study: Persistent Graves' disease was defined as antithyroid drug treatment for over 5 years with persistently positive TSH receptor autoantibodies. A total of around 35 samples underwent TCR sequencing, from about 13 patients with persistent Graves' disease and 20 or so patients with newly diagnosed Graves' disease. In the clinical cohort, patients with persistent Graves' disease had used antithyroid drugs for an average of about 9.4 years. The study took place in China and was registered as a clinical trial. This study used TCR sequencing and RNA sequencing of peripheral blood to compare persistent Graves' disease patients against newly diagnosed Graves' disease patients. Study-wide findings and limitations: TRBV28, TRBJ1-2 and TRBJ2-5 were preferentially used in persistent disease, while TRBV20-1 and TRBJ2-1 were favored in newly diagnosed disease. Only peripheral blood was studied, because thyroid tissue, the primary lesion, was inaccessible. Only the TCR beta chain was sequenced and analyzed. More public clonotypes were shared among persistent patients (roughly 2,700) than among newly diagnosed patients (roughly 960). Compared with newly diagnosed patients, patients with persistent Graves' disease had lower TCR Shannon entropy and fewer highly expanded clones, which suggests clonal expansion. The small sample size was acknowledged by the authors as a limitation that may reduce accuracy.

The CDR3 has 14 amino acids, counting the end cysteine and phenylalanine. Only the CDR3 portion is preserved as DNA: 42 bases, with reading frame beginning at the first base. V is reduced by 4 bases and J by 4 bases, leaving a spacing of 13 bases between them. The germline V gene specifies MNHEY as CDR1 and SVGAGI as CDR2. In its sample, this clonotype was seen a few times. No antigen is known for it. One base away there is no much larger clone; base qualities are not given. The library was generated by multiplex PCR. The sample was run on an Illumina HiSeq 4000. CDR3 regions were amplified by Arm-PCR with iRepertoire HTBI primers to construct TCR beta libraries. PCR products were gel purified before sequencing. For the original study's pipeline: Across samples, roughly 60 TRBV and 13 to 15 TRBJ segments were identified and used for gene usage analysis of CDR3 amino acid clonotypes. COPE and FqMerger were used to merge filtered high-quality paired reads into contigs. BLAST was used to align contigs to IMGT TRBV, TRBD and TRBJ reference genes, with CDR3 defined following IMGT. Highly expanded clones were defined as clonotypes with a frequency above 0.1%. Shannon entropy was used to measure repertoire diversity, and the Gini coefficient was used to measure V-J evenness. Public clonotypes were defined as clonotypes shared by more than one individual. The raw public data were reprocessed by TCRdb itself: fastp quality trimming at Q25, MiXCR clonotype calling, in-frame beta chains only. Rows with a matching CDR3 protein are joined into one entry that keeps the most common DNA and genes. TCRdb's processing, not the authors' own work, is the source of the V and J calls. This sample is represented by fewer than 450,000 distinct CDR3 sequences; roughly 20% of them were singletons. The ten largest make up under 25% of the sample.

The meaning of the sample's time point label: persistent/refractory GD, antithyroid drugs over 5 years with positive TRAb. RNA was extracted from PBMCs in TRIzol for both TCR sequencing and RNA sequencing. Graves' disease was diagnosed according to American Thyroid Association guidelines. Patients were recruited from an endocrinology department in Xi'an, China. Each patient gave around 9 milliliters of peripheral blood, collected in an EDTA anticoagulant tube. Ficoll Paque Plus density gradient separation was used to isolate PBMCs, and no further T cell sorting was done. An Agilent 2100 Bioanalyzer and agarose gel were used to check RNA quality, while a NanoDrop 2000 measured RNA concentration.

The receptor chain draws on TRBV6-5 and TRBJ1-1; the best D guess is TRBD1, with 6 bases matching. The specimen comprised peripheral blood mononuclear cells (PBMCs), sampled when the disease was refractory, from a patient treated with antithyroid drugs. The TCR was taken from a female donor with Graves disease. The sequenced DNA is TGTGCCAGCAGTTTTACAGGGTTCGGCACTGAAGCTTTCTTT. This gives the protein CASSFTGFGTEAFF.